This T cell receptor beta chain was identified in a study of blood T cell repertoires in COVID-19. The method was immunoSEQ multiplex PCR; TCRdb's version includes in-frame clones alone and lacks a portion of them. Of around 170,000 clones in the sample, 80% were seen once. Assignment of participants to cohorts was predicated upon participant-reported clinical history. The sequenced material came from PBMCs or T cells enriched from blood (not recorded which). This clonotype was obtained from a man aged 60-69 years who had been exposed to COVID-19.

Here the CDR3 DNA reads TGTGCCAGTAGGCAGGTTGCTGGAAACACCATATATTTT. Protein sequence: CASRQVAGNTIYF. The V gene is TRBV19, the J gene TRBJ1-3; D call uncertain. The V gene lost 6 bases and the J gene lost 2 bases, with 8 bases spanning the gap. The CDR3 has 13 amino acids. Per germline, CDR1 LNHDA and CDR2 SQIVND (reference sequence).